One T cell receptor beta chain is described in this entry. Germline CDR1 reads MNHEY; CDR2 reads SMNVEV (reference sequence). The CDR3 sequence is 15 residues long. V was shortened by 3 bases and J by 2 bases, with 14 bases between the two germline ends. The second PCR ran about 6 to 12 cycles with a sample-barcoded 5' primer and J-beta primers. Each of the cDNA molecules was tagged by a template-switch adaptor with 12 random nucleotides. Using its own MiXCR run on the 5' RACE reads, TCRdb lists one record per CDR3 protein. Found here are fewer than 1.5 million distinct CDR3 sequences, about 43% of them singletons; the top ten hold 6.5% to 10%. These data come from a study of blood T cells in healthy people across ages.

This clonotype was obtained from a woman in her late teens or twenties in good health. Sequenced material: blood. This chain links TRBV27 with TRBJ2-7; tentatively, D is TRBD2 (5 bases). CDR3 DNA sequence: TGTGCCAGCAGTTTCTCGCTAGCTGGCCCCTACGAGCAGTACTTC. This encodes CASSFSLAGPYEQYF.